The 15 T cell receptor beta chains presented below share a single source sample, sequenced in a study of T-cell reconstitution after alpha-beta-depleted transplantation in children (dated by TCRdb to about 2016). The library was made by PCR. The sequencing machine was an Illumina HiSeq 2500. To normalize quantification of the TCRbeta repertoire, the TCR libraries were built with molecular barcoding that relied on unique molecular identifiers. The raw public reads went through TCRdb reprocessing: fastp at Q25, MiXCR clone calling, in-frame beta chains kept. Merged by CDR3 protein, the rows form single entries marked with the most common genes and DNA. This sample holds 250,000 to 400,000 distinct CDR3 sequences; 23% were observed only once. The ten largest make up approximately 11% of the sample. The treatment or condition label corresponds to: allogeneic hematopoietic cell transplantation with graft depleted of TCRalphabeta T cells and CD19 B cells.

Sample: PBMCs, mostly from graft donor cells, taken 180 days after TCRalphabeta/CD19-depleted stem cell transplant. The receptors derive from a male patient aged 10 to 17 who had a stem cell transplant for acute lymphoblastic leukemia, so the T cells may come from the graft donor.

This chain links TRBV18 with TRBJ2-1; 7 bases agree with TRBD2. The CDR3 contains 15 residues. V shed 4 bases and J 5 bases; nucleotides not matched to a gene: 8. Per the germline V gene, CDR1 is KGHSH and CDR2 is LQKENI. The CDR3 spells CASSLLATLDNEQFF. In DNA form, the CDR3 reads TGTGCCAGCTCACTACTAGCGACCTTGGACAATGAGCAGTTCTTC.

The chain carries TRBV18 and TRBJ2-3; 14 bases map to TRBD2. From germline, CDR1 is KGHSH and CDR2 LQKENI. V shed 6 bases and J 4 bases; nucleotides not matched to a gene: 15. There are 19 residues in the CDR3. The CDR3 bases are TGTGCCAGCTCGCCTGGATTAGGGACTAGCGGGAGTAACGCAGATACGCAGTATTTT. This encodes CASSPGLGTSGSNADTQYF.

This chain links TRBV30 with TRBJ2-3, with 9 bases lining up with TRBD2. CDR1 is GTSNPN, CDR2 SVGIG, per germline (reference sequence). J gave up 4 bases and V 2 bases, and 7 bases lay outside the gene matches. The CDR3 length is 15 residues. For the CDR3, the DNA is TGTGCCTGGAGTCTCCTTGCGGGAGGGGCAGATACGCAGTATTTT. Translated: CAWSLLAGGADTQYF.

V usage is TRBV5-1 and J usage is TRBJ1-2; no clear D gene. This CDR3 comprises 13 residues. The V and J ends lost 0 bases and 4 bases respectively, with 7 bases between them. Germline-derived CDR1 and CDR2 are SGHRS and YFSETQ. CDR3 sequence (DNA): TGCGCCAGCAGCTTGGTTGTCTCCTATGGCTACACCTTC. The encoded protein is CASSLVVSYGYTF.

The J gene is TRBJ2-1, the V gene TRBV7-3; D gene unclear. The CDR3 is made up of 15 amino acids. Germline values: CDR1 SGHTA, CDR2 FQGTGA. Trimming pared 4 bases from V and 8 bases from J, leaving 18 bases between. In DNA form, the CDR3 reads TGTGCCAGCAGCTCCCACGGCACGCAACGGGATGAGCAGTTCTTC. This codes for CASSSHGTQRDEQFF. Complete variable domain (other parts from reference TRBV7-3 and TRBJ2-1): GAGVSQTPSNKVTEKGKYVELRCDPISGHTALYWYRQSLGQGPEFLIYFQGTGAADDSGLPNDRFFAVRPEGSVSTLKIQRTERGDSAVYLCASSSHGTQRDEQFFGPGTRLTVL.

The chain has TRBV5-1 and TRBJ1-5, with 8 bases that match TRBD1. The J segment lost 6 bases and the V segment lost 0 bases, leaving 5 bases of the junction unmatched. Germline V CDR1 and CDR2: SGHRS, YFSETQ. The CDR3 length is 15 residues. Written as DNA, the CDR3 is TGCGCCAGCAGCTTGGTTGCAGGGGGCCCTCAGCCCCAGCATTTT. Translating gives CASSLVAGGPQPQHF.

J is TRBJ1-1 and V is TRBV29-1, with a weak D call TRBD1 (6 bases). Trimming pared 2 bases from V and 1 base from J, leaving 8 bases between. CDR3 length: 13 residues. The V gene's germline CDR1 is SQVTM and CDR2 ANQGSEA. CDR3 coding DNA: TGCAGCGTTGAAAAGGGGGGGAACACTGAAGCTTTCTTT. Its protein is CSVEKGGNTEAFF.

This chain uses TRBV25-1 with TRBJ2-3; 7 nucleotides line up with TRBD1. This CDR3 spans 15 amino acids. Germline CDR1 and CDR2: MGHDK and SYGVNS. V lost 6 bases, J lost 4 bases, and 10 bases stayed unmatched. CDR3 sequence reads: CASSSRGRRADTQYF. In DNA, the CDR3 is TGTGCCAGCAGCTCAAGGGGGCGCAGGGCAGATACGCAGTATTTT.

Only a few counts were recorded for this clonotype. The rearrangement joins TRBV7-2 to TRBJ2-7, with 7 bases aligning to TRBD2. V shed 3 bases, J shed 3 bases, and the junction held 8 bases outside the gene matches. CDR1 and CDR2 from the germline V gene are SGHTA and FQGNSA. This CDR3 is 15 amino acids long. The CDR3 protein is CASSFGTSVFYEQYF. CDR3 DNA: TGTGCCAGCAGCTTTGGTACTAGCGTATTCTACGAGCAGTACTTC.

This clonotype came up a few times. This chain joins TRBV20-1 and TRBJ2-1; TRBD2 aligns across 12 bases. Germline values: CDR1 DFQATT, CDR2 SNEGSKA (reference sequence). Unmatched junction bases numbered 9, after V lost 2 bases and J lost 7 bases. The CDR3 loop spans 16 amino acids. CDR3 region: CSARSRLAGELNEQFF. As DNA, the CDR3 is TGCAGTGCTAGATCACGACTAGCGGGAGAATTGAATGAGCAGTTCTTC.

This clonotype has more than one count but fewer than ten. The chain carries TRBV24-1 and TRBJ2-4, with a weak D call TRBD1 (6 bases). The germline gives CDR1 KGHDR, CDR2 SFDVKD. The CDR3 contains 16 residues. Trimming removed 4 bases at V and 0 bases at J, with 12 bases between. The CDR3 loop reads CATSDRQVLAKNIQYF. The CDR3 coding sequence is TGTGCCACCAGTGACAGACAGGTACTAGCCAAAAACATTCAGTACTTC.

V and J are TRBV7-3 and TRBJ2-2, with 7 bases identical to TRBD1. The CDR3 sequence is 16 residues long. Germline values: CDR1 SGHTA, CDR2 FQGTGA. V shed 4 bases, J shed 4 bases, and the junction held 9 bases outside the gene matches. CDR3 sequence reads: CASSSARTGLTGELFF. DNA of the CDR3: TGTGCCAGCAGCTCCGCAAGGACAGGCCTCACCGGGGAGCTGTTTTTT.

The chain links TRBV25-1 to TRBJ2-5; 9 bases agree with TRBD2. The germline CDR1 and CDR2 sequences are MGHDK and SYGVNS. The J segment lost 4 bases and the V segment lost 3 bases, leaving 9 bases of the junction unmatched. This CDR3 is built from 16 residues. CDR3 nucleotide sequence: TGTGCCAGCAGTGATGAGGGGACTAGCCGGGGAGAGACCCAGTACTTC. Its protein product is CASSDEGTSRGETQYF.

This clonotype showed up just a few times. This chain connects TRBV20-1 to TRBJ2-5; TRBD1 might be the D (5 bases). CDR3 length: 14 amino acids. V was clipped by 0 bases and J by 2 bases, with 10 bases between them. Germline V gives CDR1 DFQATT, CDR2 SNEGSKA (reference sequence). The DNA of the CDR3 is TGCAGTGCTAGAGACTCGACAGATCAAGAGACCCAGTACTTC. Its protein product is CSARDSTDQETQYF.

This chain joins TRBV12-3 or TRBV12-4 and TRBJ2-4; 7 nucleotides line up with TRBD1. V lost 7 bases and J lost 2; bases outside the gene matches: 5. CDR3 length: 14 residues. The CDR3, as DNA: TGTGCCAGCACCCTGACAGGGACCAAAAACATTCAGTACTTC. Translated, it gives CASTLTGTKNIQYF.